This entry lists 31 T cell receptor beta chains sequenced from one sample in a study of shared clonotypes between healthy human individuals. TCRdb's copy holds only in-frame clones and misses some; the assay was immunoSEQ multiplex PCR. The sample records some 2.4 million clones, 90% to 95% being singletons. Input material: naive CD4+ T cells from PBMCs. Subset described: CD45RA+ positively selected. These TCRs come from a man aged 18 to 30 in good health. Some clones in this sample may be carry-over from other donors' samples.

This chain joins TRBV5-1 and TRBJ2-7; unclear D gene. The germline V gene has CDR1 SGHRS and CDR2 YFSETQ. Between the trimmed V and J ends, which lost 6 bases and 6 bases, there was a span of 13 bases. The CDR3 is 12 residues long. The CDR3 sequence is CASKMLIGEQYF. As DNA, the CDR3 is TGCGCCAGCAAAATGCTGATAGGCGAGCAGTACTTC.

The chain uses TRBV28 and TRBJ1-2; D not resolved. CDR3 length equals 16 residues. Germline V gene sequence: CDR1 MDHEN, CDR2 SYDVKM. V was clipped by 5 bases and J by 6 bases, with 22 bases between them. The CDR3 sequence is CASSIGNSLPRDGYTF. CDR3 DNA sequence: TGTGCCAGCAGTATAGGGAACTCCCTTCCCCGGGATGGCTACACCTTC.

This chain connects TRBV13 to TRBJ2-7, with 7 bases matching TRBD2. The CDR3 is made up of 15 amino acids. CDR1 is PRHDT, CDR2 FYEKMQ, per germline (reference sequence). Trimming at V came to 5 bases and at J to 2 bases, leaving 9 bases not matched to a gene. This chain's CDR3 is CASSGLAEGTYEQYF. CDR3 bases: TGTGCCAGCAGCGGGCTAGCGGAAGGGACCTACGAGCAGTACTTC.

With respect to this clone: The same CDR3 can be traced to other DNA sequences in this sample. CDR3 region: CASSLSGTVSYEQYF. The CDR3 region has the DNA TGTGCCAGCAGTTTATCAGGGACCGTCTCCTACGAGCAGTACTTC. The chain uses TRBV27 and TRBJ2-7, with D perhaps given as TRBD1 or TRBD2 (5 bases each). The CDR3 spans 15 residues. The ends were cut back, 0 bases at V and 0 bases at J, with 9 bases in the middle. Per the germline V gene, CDR1 is MNHEY and CDR2 is SMNVEV (reference sequence).

Written as DNA, the CDR3 is TGTGCCAGCAGAAGCGCTGGGGTCGGACCCTCTGGGCGGGCCAACGTCCTGACTTTC. It is translated as CASRSAGVGPSGRANVLTF. The chain couples TRBV11-2 to TRBJ2-6; no clear D. The CDR3 has 19 residues. The V gene lost 6 bases and the J gene lost 5 bases, with 26 bases spanning the gap. CDR1 and CDR2 (germline): SGHAT, FQNNGV.

The rearrangement joins TRBV10-3 to TRBJ2-1, with 7 bases aligning to TRBD2. Germline assignment: CDR1 ENHRY and CDR2 SYGVKD. With 2 bases clipped from V and 5 bases from J, the junction kept 9 bases outside the gene matches. The CDR3 is 16 residues long. CDR3 bases: TGTGCCATCAGTGAGATGGGGAGCGGGACTGACAATGAGCAGTTCTTC. This codes for CAISEMGSGTDNEQFF.

The gene calls are TRBV10-2 and TRBJ1-4; D is unclear. The V gene lost 0 bases and the J gene lost 0 bases, with 5 bases spanning the gap. From germline, CDR1 is WSHSY and CDR2 SAAADI. CDR3 length equals 15 residues. CDR3 protein: CASSESWATNEKLFF. DNA for the CDR3: TGCGCCAGCAGTGAGTCATGGGCAACTAATGAAAAACTGTTTTTT.

This chain links TRBV5-4 with TRBJ1-5; 7 nucleotides align to TRBD1. The germline V gene encodes CDR1 SGHNT and CDR2 YYREEE (reference sequence). The V gene end was trimmed by 4 bases and the J gene end by 7 bases; junction bases not matched to a gene: 8. The CDR3 is 14 amino acids. As DNA, the CDR3 is TGTGCCAGCAGCCCTAACCAGGGGGGGCAGCCCCAGCATTTT. Translated: CASSPNQGGQPQHF.

The chain carries TRBV5-5 and TRBJ2-3; no clear D. V was trimmed by 3 bases and J by 4 bases, leaving 12 bases between them. CDR1 is SGHKS, CDR2 YYEKEE, per germline (reference sequence). The CDR3 has 14 amino acids. CDR3 DNA: TGTGCCAGCAGCTCCGGGTCTAAGGCAGATACGCAGTATTTT. Its translation: CASSSGSKADTQYF.

This clone was observed a few times. This rearrangement joins TRBV30 to TRBJ1-5, with D uncertain. Trimming stripped 1 base from V and 3 bases from J, with 7 bases between. The V gene's germline CDR1 is GTSNPN and CDR2 SVGIG (reference sequence). This CDR3 has 13 amino acids. CDR3 bases: TGTGCCTGGAGTGGTGACAACAATCAGCCCCAGCATTTT. Amino acid sequence: CAWSGDNNQPQHF.

The chain links TRBV30 to TRBJ1-6; 9 bases are shared with TRBD1. Germline CDR1 GTSNPN, CDR2 SVGIG (reference sequence). V gave up 2 bases and J gave up 7 bases; unmatched junction bases: 9. This CDR3 region has 16 residues. The CDR3 protein is CAWSPEDRGYNSPLHF. In nucleotides, the CDR3 is TGTGCCTGGAGTCCAGAGGACAGGGGTTACAATTCACCCCTCCACTTT.

This chain links TRBV7-9 with TRBJ2-1; 10 positions agree with TRBD2. Germline CDR1 is SEHNR and CDR2 is FQNEAQ (reference sequence). With V trimmed by 1 base and J by 8 bases, 2 bases remained unmatched. This CDR3 has 14 amino acids. The CDR3 is CASSLEREGYEQFF. In DNA, the CDR3 is TGTGCCAGCAGCTTAGAGCGGGAGGGTTATGAGCAGTTCTTC.

The table lists this clone with a count of one. This rearrangement joins TRBV27 to TRBJ1-1; 8 bases are a match to TRBD1. J was trimmed by 4 bases and V by 5 bases; bases with no gene match: 12. The CDR3 is made up of 16 amino acids. Germline lookup yields CDR1 MNHEY and CDR2 SMNVEV (reference sequence). In DNA, the CDR3 is TGTGCCAGCAGTCGGCCGGGACAGGTCGGTGTCACTGAAGCTTTCTTT. This translates into CASSRPGQVGVTEAFF.

The chain uses TRBV30 and TRBJ1-1; unclear D gene. CDR3 length equals 13 residues. Per germline, CDR1 GTSNPN and CDR2 SVGIG (reference sequence). V lost 4 bases and J lost 4, with 13 bases in between. The chain's CDR3 is CAWIGGIVTEAFF. The CDR3, as DNA: TGTGCCTGGATAGGAGGGATAGTCACTGAAGCTTTCTTT.

The chain combines TRBV13 with TRBJ2-3, with unresolved D. Germline assignment: CDR1 PRHDT and CDR2 FYEKMQ (reference sequence). This CDR3 contains 12 residues. V gave up 5 bases and J gave up 6 bases, with 9 bases separating them. CDR3 sequence: CASSKNRDTQYF. CDR3 in DNA: TGTGCCAGCAGCAAGAACCGGGATACGCAGTATTTT.

The rearrangement joins TRBV28 to TRBJ2-7; D is uncertain. This CDR3 has 13 amino acids. The ends were cut back, 7 bases at V and 3 bases at J, with 13 bases in the middle. Germline lookup yields CDR1 MDHEN and CDR2 SYDVKM. The CDR3 DNA sequence: TGTGCCAGCAATGGCGGAAACATCTACGAGCAGTACTTC. As protein: CASNGGNIYEQYF.

The chain is built from TRBV11-2 and TRBJ1-1, with TRBD1 matching 7 bases. Germline loops: CDR1 SGHAT, CDR2 FQNNGV. Losses at the gene ends were 1 base for V and 4 bases for J; bases not matched to a gene: 3. The CDR3 extends over 14 amino acids. CDR3 coding DNA: TGTGCCAGCAGCTTAGGGAACAGGGGCACTGAAGCTTTCTTT. Encoded protein: CASSLGNRGTEAFF.

The chain has TRBV25-1 and TRBJ2-3; tentatively, D is TRBD1 (6 bases). The length of the CDR3 is 15 residues. Germline CDR1 reads MGHDK; CDR2 reads SYGVNS. Trimming removed 1 base from V and 6 bases from J, with 14 bases in between. The CDR3 bases are TGTGCCAGCAGTGAATTTAGTGGGGGCGGGGATACGCAGTATTTT. This codes for CASSEFSGGGDTQYF. Looking up the rest from reference TRBV25-1 and TRBJ2-3 gives the full variable domain: EADIYQTPRYLVIGTGKKITLECSQTMGHDKMYWYQQDPGMELHLIHYSYGVNSTEKGDLSSESTVSRIRTEHFPLTLESARPSHTSQYLCASSEFSGGGDTQYFGPGTRLTVL.

The chain couples TRBV2 to TRBJ1-2; perhaps TRBD1 as D (5 bases). This CDR3 contains 15 residues. Germline assignment: CDR1 SNHLY and CDR2 FYNNEI. V lost 8 bases to trimming and J lost 3 bases, with 19 bases between them. As DNA, the CDR3 is TGTGCCAGCGGGGGGGTCGGAGGAACCCACTATGGCTACACCTTC. Protein product: CASGGVGGTHYGYTF.

This chain links TRBV5-4 with TRBJ2-3, with 10 bases lining up with TRBD2. Germline V gives CDR1 SGHNT, CDR2 YYREEE (reference sequence). The CDR3 consists of 17 residues. Unmatched junction bases numbered 9, after V lost 4 bases and J lost 1 base. The CDR3 DNA reads TGTGCCAGCAGCCCCCCACCTAGCGGGGGTGGCACAGATACGCAGTATTTT. It yields the protein CASSPPPSGGGTDTQYF.

The chain links TRBV7-7 to TRBJ2-7; D is unresolved. This CDR3 spans 13 amino acids. Germline assignment: CDR1 SSHAT and CDR2 FNYEAQ (reference sequence). Trimming removed 11 bases from V and 6 bases from J, with 20 bases in between. The CDR3 sequence is CAPRASRRREQYF. The DNA of the CDR3 is TGTGCCCCCCGGGCCTCACGGCGGCGCGAGCAGTACTTC.

The gene calls are TRBV5-6 and TRBJ2-3; 10 bases match TRBD2. V shed 2 bases, J shed 5 bases, and the junction held 5 bases outside the gene matches. The CDR3 is 15 residues long. CDR1 is SGHDT and CDR2 is YYEEEE in the germline V gene. The CDR3 loop is CASSLLAGRGDTQYF. The CDR3 nucleotides read TGTGCCAGCAGCTTACTAGCGGGAAGAGGAGATACGCAGTATTTT. Based on the CDR3 plus reference TRBV5-6 and TRBJ2-3, the full variable domain is DAGVTQSPTHLIKTRGQQVTLRCSPKSGHDTVSWYQQALGQGPQFIFQYYEEEERQRGNFPDRFSGHQFPNYSSELNVNALLLGDSALYLCASSLLAGRGDTQYFGPGTRLTVL.

This rearrangement joins TRBV14 to TRBJ2-7, with 7 bases identical to TRBD2. The ends lost 2 bases at V and 6 bases at J; junction bases unmatched: 4. Germline V gene data show CDR1 as SGHDN and CDR2 as FVKESK. The CDR3 has 13 amino acids. The CDR3 DNA is TGTGCCAGCAGCCAATCGACTAGCAGCGAGCAGTACTTC. It codes for CASSQSTSSEQYF.

This chain joins TRBV11-2 and TRBJ2-7, with TRBD2 identical over 12 bases. J lost 7 bases, V lost 7 bases, and 8 bases had no gene match. CDR3 length: 14 amino acids. Germline-derived CDR1 and CDR2 are SGHAT and FQNNGV. CDR3 nucleotides: TGTGCCAGCACCAAGACTAGCGGGAGTGATGAGCAGTACTTC. Translation: CASTKTSGSDEQYF.

The CDR3 protein is CACASGRRGDTQYF. For the CDR3, the DNA is TGCGCCTGCGCGAGCGGGAGGCGAGGAGATACGCAGTATTTT. The chain combines TRBV10-1 with TRBJ2-3; TRBD2 agrees at 9 bases. Losses at the gene ends were 11 bases for V and 5 bases for J; bases not matched to a gene: 11. The CDR3 has 14 amino acids. Germline V gene sequence: CDR1 WNHNN, CDR2 SYGVQD (reference sequence).

The count of this clone is one. This sample also contains other DNA sequences that code for the same CDR3. The chain employs TRBV29-1 and TRBJ1-1, with D uncertain. The CDR3 is made up of 10 amino acids. Germline CDR1 is SQVTM and CDR2 is ANQGSEA. Deletions cut 7 bases from V and 1 base from J, with 4 bases between. DNA of the CDR3: TGCAGCGGAGGGAACACTGAAGCTTTCTTT. Its protein is CSGGNTEAFF.

The chain employs TRBV11-2 and TRBJ2-6; 10 bases fit TRBD1. The CDR3 extends over 19 amino acids. V was clipped by 5 bases and J by 0 bases; unmatched bases: 10. CDR1 SGHAT and CDR2 FQNNGV come from the germline V gene. DNA for the CDR3: TGTGCCAGCAGCCCAAGAGGGACAGGGGCTGTCTCTGGGGCCAACGTCCTGACTTTC. Its protein is CASSPRGTGAVSGANVLTF.

This chain links TRBV12-5 with TRBJ2-1; 10 nucleotides align to TRBD2. Germline V gene lookup returns CDR1 LGHNT and CDR2 FRNRAP. This CDR3 has 20 amino acids. Trimming removed 2 bases from V and 0 bases from J; junction bases left unmatched: 13. CDR3 loop: CASGLTAGTSDEGSYNEQFF. CDR3 in DNA: TGTGCTAGTGGTTTGACCGCCGGGACTAGCGACGAGGGCTCCTACAATGAGCAGTTCTTC.

V usage is TRBV18 and J usage is TRBJ1-2, with a weak D call TRBD1 (5 bases). This CDR3 spans 11 amino acids. Germline CDR1 reads KGHSH; CDR2 reads LQKENI. Trimming cost V 8 bases and J 4 bases, with 8 bases left between them. The CDR3 nucleotides read TGTGCCAGCAGACAGACCTATGGCTACACCTTC. Encoded protein: CASRQTYGYTF.

In this sample, this clone turned up a few times. This rearrangement joins TRBV29-1 to TRBJ1-2; D gene uncertain. This CDR3 comprises 11 residues. V lost 7 bases to trimming and J lost 2 bases, with 8 bases between them. Germline loops: CDR1 SQVTM, CDR2 ANQGSEA. CDR3 sequence reads: CSGATNYGYTF. The CDR3 nucleotides read TGCAGCGGGGCCACAAACTATGGCTACACCTTC. Full variable domain (remainder filled in from reference TRBV29-1 and TRBJ1-2): SAVISQKPSRDICQRGTSLTIQCQVDSQVTMMFWYRQQPGQSLTLIATANQGSEATYESGFVIDKFPISRPNLTFSTLTVSNMSPEDSSIYLCSGATNYGYTFGSGTRLTVV.

The CDR3 protein is CASSLAGALRVYGYTF. CDR3 nucleotide sequence: TGCGCCAGCAGCTTGGCCGGGGCCCTGAGGGTCTATGGCTACACCTTC. The gene calls are TRBV5-1 and TRBJ1-2; a weak D match, TRBD1 (5 bases). This CDR3 region has 16 residues. Trimming took 0 bases from V and 4 from J, leaving 16 bases between them. The V gene's germline CDR1 is SGHRS and CDR2 YFSETQ.